The 13 T cell receptor beta chains below all came from one sample that was sequenced in a study of blood T cells in healthy people across ages. It was with a sample-barcoded 5' primer and a J-beta primer mix that a second PCR of roughly 6 to 12 cycles was run. A single record per CDR3 protein comes from TCRdb applying MiXCR to the 5' RACE reads. The data contain approximately 810,000 distinct CDR3 sequences, 25% to 30% of them seen just once; the ten biggest clones take up about 18%. Sequencing was carried out using blood. These receptors were taken from a woman older than 75 in good health.

This sequence joins TRBV9 and TRBJ1-1; TRBD1 matches 7 bases. This CDR3 is 14 amino acids long. Germline-derived CDR1 and CDR2 are SGDLS and YYNGEE. V was clipped by 3 bases and J by 2 bases; unmatched bases: 4. The CDR3 is CASSAYRGNTEAFF. DNA of the CDR3: TGTGCCAGCAGCGCCTACAGGGGAAACACTGAAGCTTTCTTT.

This clonotype was picked up a small number of times. V gene TRBV30 combines with J gene TRBJ2-5, with D perhaps TRBD2 (5 bases). The germline CDR1 and CDR2 sequences are GTSNPN and SVGIG (reference sequence). Between the trimmed V and J ends, which lost 8 bases and 0 bases, there was a span of 13 bases. The CDR3 is 13 amino acids. CDR3 loop: CAGGPTYQETQYF. The CDR3 DNA is TGTGCCGGCGGGCCGACGTACCAAGAGACCCAGTACTTC.

This clonotype appeared many times. DNA of the CDR3: TGTGCCAGCAGCTTAAGTACTAGCGACAATGAGCAGTTCTTC. Residues: CASSLSTSDNEQFF. The chain employs TRBV7-9 and TRBJ2-1; 7 positions agree with TRBD2. Germline CDR1 reads SEHNR; CDR2 reads FQNEAQ (reference sequence). The CDR3 totals 14 residues. The V and J ends lost 2 bases and 5 bases, in that order; junction bases with no gene match: 3.

In regard to this clonotype: A much larger clone sits a single nucleotide away, making a read error possible. V is TRBV7-2 and J is TRBJ2-3, with TRBD2 matching 8 bases. Germline CDR1 is SGHTA and CDR2 is FQGNSA. The CDR3 is 17 amino acids. DNA of the CDR3: TGTGTCAGCAGCATCCTTAGCGGGGCTGCCCTCACAGATACGCAGTATTTT. This encodes CVSSILSGAALTDTQYF.

Only a few counts were recorded for this clonotype. The chain carries TRBV20-1 and TRBJ1-1; a possible D gene is TRBD1 (6 bases). The V gene's germline CDR1 is DFQATT and CDR2 SNEGSKA (reference sequence). V lost 6 bases and J 1 base, leaving 12 bases between the germline ends. This CDR3 comprises 13 residues. The CDR3 sequence: CSAPGQTNTEAFF. In nucleotides, the CDR3 is TGCAGTGCCCCGGGACAAACGAACACTGAAGCTTTCTTT.

This clonotype was found many times. This chain uses TRBV7-2 with TRBJ2-5, with TRBD1 matching over 8 bases. V lost 7 bases and J lost 1; bases outside the gene matches: 11. This CDR3 contains 16 residues. The germline V gene encodes CDR1 SGHTA and CDR2 FQGNSA. The CDR3: CASTLRQGATQETQYF. The CDR3 DNA reads TGTGCCAGCACCCTGAGGCAGGGGGCGACCCAAGAGACCCAGTACTTC.

Note on this clonotype: This may stem from a read error, because a much larger clone lies one nucleotide away. V gene TRBV7-8 combines with J gene TRBJ2-1, with TRBD2 matching over 12 bases. V trimming: 1 base; J trimming: 10 bases; junction bases outside the gene matches: 14. This CDR3 spans 18 amino acids. Germline assignment: CDR1 SGHVS and CDR2 FQNEAQ. CDR3 region: CASSLGGPSGGVSYEQFF. The CDR3 DNA follows: TGTGCCAGCAGCTTAGGAGGGCCTAGCGGGGGGGTCTCCTACGAGCAGTTCTTC. The full variable domain, its missing parts supplied by reference TRBV7-8 and TRBJ2-1, is GAGVSQSPRYKVAKRGQDVALRCDPISGHVSLFWYQQALGQGPEFLTYFQNEAQLDKSGLPSDRFFAERPEGSVSTLKIQRTQQEDSAVYLCASSLGGPSGGVSYEQFFGPGTRLTVL.

This clonotype was found many times. This chain uses TRBV7-2 with TRBJ2-3, with a tentative D call TRBD2 (6 bases). The V gene lost 8 bases and the J gene lost 9 bases, with 18 bases spanning the gap. Germline V lookup: CDR1 SGHTA, CDR2 FQGNSA. CDR3 size: 13 residues. In DNA form, the CDR3 reads TGTGCCAGCGGCCAAGGGACTGCCCAGACGCAGTATTTT. This codes for CASGQGTAQTQYF.

This clonotype was seen repeatedly, ten times or more. The J gene is TRBJ2-3, the V gene TRBV7-2; 8 bases match TRBD2. The V gene's germline CDR1 is SGHTA and CDR2 FQGNSA. The trim removed 3 bases at V and 2 bases at J, leaving 13 bases unmatched. This CDR3 has 18 residues. The DNA of the CDR3 is TGTGCCAGCAGCTTTACTATTCTCCGGGGGGGGGCCACAGATACGCAGTATTTT. It is translated as CASSFTILRGGATDTQYF. Based on the CDR3 plus reference TRBV7-2 and TRBJ2-3, the full variable domain is GAGVSQSPSNKVTEKGKDVELRCDPISGHTALYWYRQSLGQGLEFLIYFQGNSAPDKSGLPSDRFSAERTGGSVSTLTIQRTQQEDSAVYLCASSFTILRGGATDTQYFGPGTRLTVL.

This chain uses TRBV12-3 or TRBV12-4 with TRBJ2-2; D perhaps matches TRBD2 (5 bases). This CDR3 has 14 amino acids. Trimming took 6 bases from V and 6 from J, leaving 14 bases between them. CDR3 sequence: CASRRFRGSGELFF. Here the CDR3 DNA reads TGTGCCAGCAGGCGTTTTCGGGGATCCGGGGAGCTGTTTTTT.

A word on this clonotype: A much more abundant neighbour one base away suggests this may be a read error. The chain carries TRBV7-2 and TRBJ2-7, with 12 nucleotides matching TRBD2. The ends lost 5 bases at V and 5 bases at J; junction bases unmatched: 7. The CDR3 has 15 amino acids. In germline, CDR1 is SGHTA, CDR2 FQGNSA. The CDR3, as DNA: TGTGCCAGCAGCGGAAGCCTAGCGGGGGGGCACGAGCAGTACTTC. It is translated as CASSGSLAGGHEQYF.

This clonotype was seen more than once but under ten times. This could be a read error, since a much larger clone is one nucleotide away. DNA of the CDR3: TGTGCCAGCTACACCGTGGACAGGGGCAATGAGCAGTTCTTC. Its translation is CASYTVDRGNEQFF. The J gene is TRBJ2-1, the V gene TRBV2; 9 nucleotides align to TRBD1. J lost 6 bases, V lost 8 bases, and 8 bases had no gene match. The CDR3 length is 14 residues. CDR1 and CDR2 from the germline V gene are SNHLY and FYNNEI.

This clonotype has just a few counts. This may be a read error: a much more frequent sequence differs by one nucleotide. The rearrangement uses TRBV12-3 or TRBV12-4 and TRBJ2-1, with unresolved D. The CDR3 is 11 residues long. Trimming pared 9 bases from V and 9 bases from J, leaving 12 bases between. CDR3: CASRQAVEQFF. DNA of the CDR3: TGTGCCAGTAGACAAGCTGTTGAGCAGTTCTTC.